This TCR beta chain was documented in a study of cytomegalovirus exposure and HLA in healthy donors (dated by TCRdb to 2015 to 2018). Concerning the study at large: According to an earlier analysis of 587 of the donors, some 170 million T cells yielded roughly 110 million unique TCR beta sequences and 276 Gb of sequence data. About 280 gigabases of sequencing data and around 80 million unique TCR sequences made up an early release that covered approximately 650 HLA-typed donors. Of the approximately 400 genotyped donors, approximately 80% were placed in the genetic ancestry cluster associated with self-reported Caucasian donors. The study was designed to test whether signatures of past pathogen exposure could be identified by cataloging public T cell receptors. The study profiled the T cell repertoires of approximately 700 subjects by immunosequencing and related them to cytomegalovirus serostatus. In addition to the first cohort of 666 subjects, a separate validation cohort of 130 or so different subjects was used. To predict cytomegalovirus infection status, the study combined high-throughput TCR immunosequencing, statistical association of individual TCRs with disease status, and machine learning. To study patterns of TCR occurrence, a later analysis re-analyzed previously published TCR beta repertoires from more than 550 donors and added high-resolution HLA genotyping. The later analysis used no new phenotypic data to find candidate immune exposures, relying instead on TCR beta sequences and their occurrence across donors. An earlier analysis of 587 of the donors used high-throughput TCR beta sequencing to judge whether each TCR beta V gene segment behaved as functional or pseudogenic. Donor age, sex, ethnicity and CMV serostatus were compiled alongside the repertoire data. A later genetic analysis took genome-wide SNP genotypes for about three fifths of the 666 donors and used that subset as a discovery cohort. All discovery cohort repertoires had been generated on a single sequencing platform. Class I and class II HLA loci were covered by the typing at four-digit resolution. Typing coverage differed by locus: A, B, C, DRB1 and DQB1 were typed in about 629-640 donors, DQA1 in 522, DPA1 in around 600, and DPB1 in 472. A handful of DR-DQ haplotypes were handled as single units for association and clustering because linkage in the cohort was strong. On average, around 240,000 unique TCR beta nucleotide sequences were sequenced per donor among about 400 genotyped donors of the cohort, with 15% to 20% of those sequences being non-productive.

Regarding this clone: The target of this receptor is not known.

Broader findings and caveats from the paper: A later analysis found that HLA-associated TCR beta chains were more clonally expanded and had lower generation probabilities than equally common non-associated chains. Because counts were too low, approximately 18 rarely observed V segments, including chromosome 9 orphons, were excluded from the earlier analysis of around 590 of the donors. Most CMV-associated TCR beta chains appeared to be HLA-restricted in a later analysis, and the HLA associations seemed to be driven largely by CMV exposure. Compared with the 666-donor mean, donors in an Asian-associated ancestry cluster had fewer N-insertions in productive TCRs, according to a later genetic analysis. In vitro tests confirmed that a few of the cytomegalovirus-associated TCR beta chains recognize cytomegalovirus antigens. HLA typing was unavailable for some donors at each locus, so association tests used only the typed subset. For the cohort, immune exposure information was limited to CMV serostatus. In a later analysis, TCR association rates were found to vary across HLA loci, with the most associated TCRs seen for DRB1 alleles and the fewest for HLA-C alleles. Correlated functional status among segregating V segments might reflect linkage disequilibrium, but an unknown experimental factor could not be ruled out. Across donors, most TCR sequences were observed very rarely, whereas some public TCRs were present in many individuals. Cytomegalovirus status was reported to be diagnosed by the classifier with high specificity and sensitivity in both the original and validation cohorts. When HLA alleles, especially DR and DQ, strongly co-occurred, TCR associations were difficult to assign to individual alleles. The sequencing pipeline was judged likely to have produced a cluster of highly shared sequence variants as a technical artifact. In an earlier analysis of about 550 of the donors, most TCR beta V segments were observed in productive rearrangements about 87% or about 30% of the time, broadly matching IMGT annotations. Only TCR beta chains were sequenced in this cohort, and the absence of alpha or paired-chain data limited detectable features. V-gene and J-gene trimming of TCR beta chains was associated with a missense DCLRE1C variant in a later genetic analysis, and the association was replicated in an independent cohort. Specific HLA alleles were associated with over 15,000 TCR beta sequences at a false discovery rate of 0.05 in a later analysis. According to the authors, the approach could potentially be generalized to other disease states and immunological phenotypes. Because the 87-base-pair reads could not distinguish some IMGT-functional V segments, including TRBV6-2 and TRBV6-3, those segments were excluded. According to a later analysis, parvovirus B19, influenza, CMV and Epstein-Barr virus appeared linked to several top co-occurrence clusters. A total of 164 TCR beta chains were listed by the study as associated with cytomegalovirus. A further reported finding was that TCR beta sequences accurately predicted the HLA-A and HLA-B alleles for most subjects in the first cohort. Roughly uniform sequencing depth across donors was assumed in presence/absence analyses, although this assumption may not hold.

Relative to germline, V is missing 0 bases and J is missing 7 bases, with 4 bases of the junction outside any gene match. Including cysteine and phenylalanine, the CDR3 has 15 amino acids. Only CDR3 DNA remains: 45 bases, in frame from the first base. CDR1 and CDR2, looked up from the germline V gene (reference sequence), are SEHNR and FQNEAQ. The cohort was made up of approximately 670 healthy bone marrow donors. All cohort members were sampled while nominally healthy, although unrecorded immune exposures were likely present. The donor tested CMV seronegative, placing the donor among the 300 to 400 seronegative members of the cohort. A peripheral blood sample was collected from each donor, and TCR beta sequencing was performed on peripheral blood mononuclear cells. Genomic DNA extraction from the blood cell samples was performed with the Qiagen DNeasy Blood Extraction Kit. The protocol used for the library was the immunoSEQ multiplex PCR assay. A mixture of 60 forward primers for TCR Vbeta segments and 13 reverse primers for TCR Jbeta segments was used in the multiplex PCR. The CDR3 region of rearranged TCR beta genes was amplified from genomic DNA with a multiplex PCR assay. The amplified TCR beta libraries were sequenced on the Illumina HiSeq System as 87-base-pair reads. The study's processing was this. In a later analysis, about 80 million unique TCR beta chains were counted across the 500 to 850 repertoires, and some 10 million of these chains were shared by at least two donors. Raw reads were error-corrected and collapsed into unique sequences with a nearest-neighbor algorithm that merged closely related sequences to remove PCR and sequencing errors. Alignment of CDR3 sequences to IMGT reference sequences was used to assign V, D and J gene segments. Each retained sequence needed at least a six-nucleotide match to both a V gene segment and a J gene segment. A rearrangement was called productive if the CDR3 had no stop codons and remained in frame with V and J, and every other rearrangement was called non-productive. CDR3 was defined according to IMGT convention as the region running from the second conserved V-encoded cysteine to the conserved J-encoded phenylalanine. The earlier analysis of about 610 of the donors excluded any sequence lacking an unambiguous match to a single V gene segment. An earlier analysis of approximately 590 of the donors classified V segments as functional when productive rearrangements were above 56.7% and as segregating when the standard deviation between donors was above 5%. A statistical classification framework was built for diagnosing cytomegalovirus status from the catalog of TCR beta chain sequences. A later analysis assigned V and J genes by comparing TCR nucleotide sequences with IMGT/GENE-DB human TR gene sequences. A later analysis assigned CDR3 sequences and most-parsimonious VDJ recombination scenarios with the TCRdist pipeline. In a later analysis, each TCR beta chain was defined by its CDR3 amino acid sequence together with its V-gene family, and reads without a unique V-gene family were excluded. In a later analysis, around 650 highly shared, low-generation-probability nucleotide sequences were removed to address suspected cross-contamination and a sequencing artifact. In a later analysis, a clonal expansion index was calculated for each public chain from normalized within-repertoire ranks of inferred template counts. In a later analysis, generation probabilities were computed with a VDJ recombination model fitted to out-of-frame rearrangements, and the resulting probabilities were checked against IGoR. In a later analysis, hypergeometric tests were used to score TCR-TCR, TCR-HLA and TCR-CMV co-occurrence, with a repertoire-size bias correction applied to TCR pairs. To estimate false discovery rates, a later analysis permuted the HLA or CMV assignments 20 times. A later analysis grouped co-occurring TCRs with DBSCAN, adding TCRdist sequence similarity when clustering within HLA-allele-positive subsets. Co-occurrence clustering excluded repertoires with fewer than 30,000 or more than 120,000 public chains, plus five with anomalous nucleotide sharing. TCRdb's version of the immuneACCESS table is confined to in-frame rearrangements and falls short of the full clone set. An unresolved V gene accounts for under half of the shortfall where checked; the remainder is of unknown origin. The V and J calls and the clone size are those of that table, but D and trimming were determined from the DNA. The sample table on file contains 40,000 or so clones. The top ten clonotypes cover 7.5% to 9% of the sample.

This TCR was sampled from a male donor in good health and CMV-seronegative. Source material: PBMCs. The rearrangement combines TRBV7-9 with TRBJ2-1; 9 junctional bases match TRBD2. This receptor carries the CDR3 CASSLATSGGNEQFF. The nucleotides are TGTGCCAGCAGCTTAGCGACTAGCGGAGGGAATGAGCAGTTCTTC.